Listed below are T cell receptor beta chains from one sample, sequenced in a study of blood T cell repertoires in COVID-19. Profiling relied on immunoSEQ multiplex PCR, and the TCRdb table lists in-frame clones only, not all of them. The sample includes some 150,000 clones, 65% to 90% of them seen just once. Sequences were obtained from peripheral blood. The source is a woman aged 55-75 years with COVID-19, enrolled during active disease. Both conserved end residues are part of each CDR3. Fields, in order: V gene, D gene, clone size, J gene, CDR3 protein, CDR3 DNA. A D gene is named only where the DNA matches it firmly. Clone size appears in some rows only: once, few, many, or a class for an expanded clone.

V: TRBV27; D: NA; size: NA; J: TRBJ1-1; CDR3: CASSFRGTEAFF; DNA: TGTGCCAGCAGTTTCAGGGGCACTGAAGCTTTCTTT
V: TRBV10-3; D: NA; size: NA; J: TRBJ1-3; CDR3: CAISTGPTGNTIYF; DNA: TGTGCCATCAGTACAGGGCCCACGGGAAACACCATATATTTT
V: TRBV19; D: NA; size: NA; J: TRBJ1-1; CDR3: CASSIFGGNTEAFF; DNA: TGTGCCAGTAGTATTTTCGGGGGGAACACTGAAGCTTTCTTT
V: TRBV2; D: NA; size: few; J: TRBJ2-2; CDR3: CASSTLATGELFF; DNA: TGTGCCAGCAGTACCCTCGCGACCGGGGAGCTGTTTTTT
V: TRBV5-1; D: NA; size: NA; J: TRBJ1-1; CDR3: CASSPGQRKNTEAFF; DNA: TGCGCCAGCAGCCCGGGACAAAGGAAGAACACTGAAGCTTTCTTT
V: TRBV4-1; D: NA; size: NA; J: TRBJ1-2; CDR3: CASSQEGAGAYGYTF; DNA: TGCGCCAGCAGCCAAGAAGGGGCGGGGGCTTATGGCTACACCTTC
V: TRBV29-1; D: TRBD1; size: NA; J: TRBJ1-1; CDR3: CSVSSTGTGEAFF; DNA: TGCAGCGTTTCTTCTACCGGGACAGGTGAAGCTTTCTTT
V: TRBV19; D: TRBD1; size: NA; J: TRBJ2-1; CDR3: CASKRQGAYNEQFF; DNA: TGTGCCAGTAAGAGACAGGGGGCCTACAATGAGCAGTTCTTC
V: TRBV4-1; D: NA; size: NA; J: TRBJ1-1; CDR3: CASSQESVSNTEAFF; DNA: TGCGCCAGCAGCCAAGAATCGGTTTCAAACACTGAAGCTTTCTTT
V: TRBV11-1; D: NA; size: NA; J: TRBJ2-2; CDR3: CASSVTVNTGELFF; DNA: TGTGCCAGCAGTGTGACAGTGAACACCGGGGAGCTGTTTTTT